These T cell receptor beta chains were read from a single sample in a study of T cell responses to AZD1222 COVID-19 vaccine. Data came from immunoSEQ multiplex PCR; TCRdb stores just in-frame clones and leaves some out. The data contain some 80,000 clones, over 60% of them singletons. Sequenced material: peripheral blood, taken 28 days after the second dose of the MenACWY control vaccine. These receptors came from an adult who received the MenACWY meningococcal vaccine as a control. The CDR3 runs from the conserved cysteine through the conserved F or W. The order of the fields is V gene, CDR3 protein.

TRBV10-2,CASKGLAGSFNGGELFF
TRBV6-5,CASSLDSNQPQHF
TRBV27,CASSPTTLGQEQFF
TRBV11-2,CASSLTVGGGREKLFF
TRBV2,CASSVGLNAFF
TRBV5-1,CASSTGQGTSDTQYF
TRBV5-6,CASSLEAGEAFF
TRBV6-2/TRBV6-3,CASSYDRTQHF
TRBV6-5,CASSHGSNQPQHF
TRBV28,CASSLNREPTNYGYTF
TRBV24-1,CATSAPNQPQHF
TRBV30,CAWSVGSNQPQHF
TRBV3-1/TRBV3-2,CASSQVGGEETQYF
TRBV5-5,CASSLDPGVRYEQYF
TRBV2,CASAQEEVGELFF
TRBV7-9,CASSSWTALNTEAFF
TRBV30,CAGTLYEKLFF
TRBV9,CASSAAGDISGNTIYF
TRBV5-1,CASSTTGTQYF
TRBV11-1,CASSLGTRFTDTQYF
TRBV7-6,CASSLGTTNLQQYF
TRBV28,CASSSGGFRDRGHQPQHF
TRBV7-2,CASSSPRGNNEQFF
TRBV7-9,CASSSTGTSANPRDEQFF
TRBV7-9,CASSPFGGGGLNTQYF
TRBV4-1,CASSHPSILNTEAFF
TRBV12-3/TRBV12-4,CASTQTTDTQYF
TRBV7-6,CASSMGLAGGPHYNEQFF
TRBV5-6,CASSFGGVLNTEAFF
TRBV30,CAWGGRRALETQYF
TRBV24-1,CATTPRKNTEAFF
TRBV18,CASSDRGTEGSNQPQHF
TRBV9,CASSPNQNSYEQYF
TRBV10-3,CAISDRDFSYEQYF
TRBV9,CASSPGWGAKGYTF
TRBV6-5,CASSYSTLHSYEQFF
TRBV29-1,CSVEDDGETSSGNTIYF
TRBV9,CASNNRGHRAYEQYF
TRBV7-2,CASSPDGSLGYTF
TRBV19,CASSSPSLNTEAFF
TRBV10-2,CASSDGRQGLYEQYF
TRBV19,CASSIQGANEKLFF
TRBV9,CASSPQPGLAGGEQFF
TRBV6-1,CASSPDREAFF
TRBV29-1,CSVVSNVGDSGNTIYF
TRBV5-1,CASSSDRGGGYTF
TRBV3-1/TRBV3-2,CASSPREGGTEAFF
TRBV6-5,CASSYSGEFGEPQHF
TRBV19,CASQRDSRTGELFF
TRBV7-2,CASSLGGKTEAFF
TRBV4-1,CASSQGGSGTGELFF
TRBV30,CAWSVLGAREGNTIYF
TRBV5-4,CASSKSGNNEQFF